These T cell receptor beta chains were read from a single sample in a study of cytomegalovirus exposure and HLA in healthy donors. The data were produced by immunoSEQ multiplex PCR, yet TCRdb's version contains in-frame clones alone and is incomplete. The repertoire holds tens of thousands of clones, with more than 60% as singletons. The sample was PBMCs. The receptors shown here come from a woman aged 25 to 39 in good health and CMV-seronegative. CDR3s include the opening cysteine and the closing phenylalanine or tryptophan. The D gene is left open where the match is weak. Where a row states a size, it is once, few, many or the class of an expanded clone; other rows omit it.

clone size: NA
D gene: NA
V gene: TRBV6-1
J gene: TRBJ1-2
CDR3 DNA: TGTGCCAGCAGTGAACAGCGGGGGGACGGCTACACCTTC
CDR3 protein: CASSEQRGDGYTF

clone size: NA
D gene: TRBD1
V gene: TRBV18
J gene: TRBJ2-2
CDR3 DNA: TGTGCCAGCTCACCGTTCGGACAGGGGAACACCGGGGAGCTGTTTTTT
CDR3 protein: CASSPFGQGNTGELFF

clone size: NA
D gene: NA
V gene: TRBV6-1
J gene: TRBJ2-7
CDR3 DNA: TGTGCCAGCAGTGGTACAGCCTACGAGCAGTACTTC
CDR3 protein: CASSGTAYEQYF

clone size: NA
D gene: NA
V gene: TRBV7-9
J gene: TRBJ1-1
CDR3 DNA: TGTGCCAGCAGCTTAGAGTCAAGGCAGGCGAATACCCAGAACACTGAAGCTTTCTTT
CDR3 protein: CASSLESRQANTQNTEAFF

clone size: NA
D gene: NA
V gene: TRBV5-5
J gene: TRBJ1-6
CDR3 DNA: TGTGCCAGCAGCTCCCATCGGCAGGGTGAATCACCCCTCCACTTT
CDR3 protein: CASSSHRQGESPLHF

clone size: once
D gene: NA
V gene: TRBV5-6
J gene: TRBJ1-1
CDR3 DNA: TGTGCCAGCAGCTTGGGCCGGGAAGCTTTCTTT
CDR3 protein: CASSLGREAFF

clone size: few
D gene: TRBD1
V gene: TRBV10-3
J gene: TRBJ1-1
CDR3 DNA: TGTGCCATCAGAGGGGACAGGGGGAACACTGAAGCTTTCTTT
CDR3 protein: CAIRGDRGNTEAFF

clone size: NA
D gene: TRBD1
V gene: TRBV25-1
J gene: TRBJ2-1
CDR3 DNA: TGTGCCAGCAGTGCGTGGAGGACAGGGGACAATGAGCAGTTCTTC
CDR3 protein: CASSAWRTGDNEQFF

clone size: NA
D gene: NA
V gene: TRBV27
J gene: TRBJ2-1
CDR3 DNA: TGTGCCAGCAGTTCATACGGTGGAGGGCAAGAGCAGTTCTTC
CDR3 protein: CASSSYGGGQEQFF

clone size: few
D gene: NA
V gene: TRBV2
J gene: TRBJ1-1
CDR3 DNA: TGTGCCAGCGCACGGAGGGAGAGAGCAGCTTTCTTT
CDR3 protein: CASARRERAAFF

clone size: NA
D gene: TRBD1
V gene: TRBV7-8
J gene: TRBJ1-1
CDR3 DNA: TGTGCCAGCAGCCGAACGCTGGGGACAGGGGGCACTGAAGCTTTCTTT
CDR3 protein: CASSRTLGTGGTEAFF

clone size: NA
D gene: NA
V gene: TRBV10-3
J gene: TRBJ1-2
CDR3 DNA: TGTGCCATCAGTGAGACAGTTAACTATGGCTACACCTTC
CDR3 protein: CAISETVNYGYTF

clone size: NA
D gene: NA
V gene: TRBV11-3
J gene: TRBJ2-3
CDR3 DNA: TGTGCCAGCAGCTTAACGGGCACAGATACGCAGTATTTT
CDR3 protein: CASSLTGTDTQYF

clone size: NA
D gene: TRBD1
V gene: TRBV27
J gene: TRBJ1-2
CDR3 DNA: TGTGCCAGCAGGACGACAGGGGTCGGGTTTAGTGGCTACACCTTC
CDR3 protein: CASRTTGVGFSGYTF

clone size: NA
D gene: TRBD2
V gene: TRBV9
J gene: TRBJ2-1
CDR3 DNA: TGTGCCAGCAGCCCCGGGACTAGCGGGATAAATGAGCAGTTCTTC
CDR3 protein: CASSPGTSGINEQFF

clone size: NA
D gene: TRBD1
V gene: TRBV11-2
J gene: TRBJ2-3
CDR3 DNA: TGTGCCAGCAGGTATAGGGGGCAAGGCACAGATACGCAGTATTTT
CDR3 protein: CASRYRGQGTDTQYF

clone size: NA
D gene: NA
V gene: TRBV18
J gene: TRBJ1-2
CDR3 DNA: TGTGCCAGCTCACTCAACAGGGACCAGAGTGGCTACACCTTC
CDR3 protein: CASSLNRDQSGYTF

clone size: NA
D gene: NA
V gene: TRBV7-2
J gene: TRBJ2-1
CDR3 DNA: TGTGCCAGCACCCCACCCCGGGACTCAGGCCGGTGGTTCTTC
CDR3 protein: CASTPPRDSGRWFF

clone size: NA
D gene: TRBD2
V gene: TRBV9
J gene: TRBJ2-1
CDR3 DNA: TGTGCCAGCAGCGTTCTAGCGGGGTCCTACAATGAGCAGTTCTTC
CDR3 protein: CASSVLAGSYNEQFF

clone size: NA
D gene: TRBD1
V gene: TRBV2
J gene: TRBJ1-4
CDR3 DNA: TGTGCCAGCAGTGAAGAGAAGACAGGGACTAATGAAAAACTGTTTTTT
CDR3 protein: CASSEEKTGTNEKLFF

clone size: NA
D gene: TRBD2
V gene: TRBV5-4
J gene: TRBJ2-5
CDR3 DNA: TGTGCCAGCAGCGGAGGACTAGCGGGGGACCAAGAGACCCAGTACTTC
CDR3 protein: CASSGGLAGDQETQYF

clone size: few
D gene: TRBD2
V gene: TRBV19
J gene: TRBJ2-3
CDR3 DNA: TGTGCCAGTAGTTCCGGGACTAGCGGGCGCGCTTCTCTTTACACAGATACGCAGTATTTT
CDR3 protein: CASSSGTSGRASLYTDTQYF

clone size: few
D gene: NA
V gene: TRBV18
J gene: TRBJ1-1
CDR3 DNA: TGTGCCAGCTCACCACGGCAGGGGTCTGAAGCTTTCTTT
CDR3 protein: CASSPRQGSEAFF

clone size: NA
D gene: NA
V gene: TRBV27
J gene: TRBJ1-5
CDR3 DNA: TGTGCCAGCAGCCCGGTTAATAGCAATCAGCCCCAGCATTTT
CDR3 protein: CASSPVNSNQPQHF

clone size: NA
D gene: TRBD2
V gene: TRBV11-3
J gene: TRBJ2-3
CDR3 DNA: TGTGCCAGCAGCCCGGGGACTAGCGGGTTGGGCACGGATACGCAGTATTTT
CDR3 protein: CASSPGTSGLGTDTQYF

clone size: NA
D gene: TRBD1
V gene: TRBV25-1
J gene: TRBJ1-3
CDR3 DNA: TGTGCCAGCAGTGCTTCAGGGGGCCCTGGAAACACCATATATTTT
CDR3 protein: CASSASGGPGNTIYF

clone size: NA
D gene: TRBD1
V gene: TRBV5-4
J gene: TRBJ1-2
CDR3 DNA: TGTGCCAGCAGCCCGACAGGGGCCCCTAACTATGGCTACACCTTC
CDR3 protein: CASSPTGAPNYGYTF

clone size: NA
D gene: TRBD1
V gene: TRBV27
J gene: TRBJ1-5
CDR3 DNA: TGTGCCAGCAGAACGGGGACAGGGGATCAGCCCCAGCATTTT
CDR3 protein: CASRTGTGDQPQHF

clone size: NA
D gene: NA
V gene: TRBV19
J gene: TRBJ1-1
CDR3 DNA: TGTGCCAGTAGTGGCGGTAACACTGAAGCTTTCTTT
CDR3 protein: CASSGGNTEAFF

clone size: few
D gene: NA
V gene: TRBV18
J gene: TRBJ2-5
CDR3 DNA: TGTGCCAGCTCAAGTGTGGGCACAGAGACCCAGTACTTC
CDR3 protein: CASSSVGTETQYF

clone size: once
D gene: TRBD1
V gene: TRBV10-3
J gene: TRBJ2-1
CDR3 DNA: TGTGCCATCAGTGAGTCTGTGGACAGGGTCTCCTACAATGAGCAGTTCTTC
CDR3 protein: CAISESVDRVSYNEQFF

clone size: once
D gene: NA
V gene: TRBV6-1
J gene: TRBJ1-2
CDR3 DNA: TGTGCCAGCGCAAGCGGGGGAAACTATGGCTACACCTTC
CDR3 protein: CASASGGNYGYTF

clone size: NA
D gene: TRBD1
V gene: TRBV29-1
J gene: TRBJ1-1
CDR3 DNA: TGCAGCGTATCGGACAGGGGGATCAACACTGAAGCTTTCTTT
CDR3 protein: CSVSDRGINTEAFF

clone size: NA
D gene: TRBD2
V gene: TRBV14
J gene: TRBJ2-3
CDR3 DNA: TGTGCCAGCAGCCACTGGACTAGCGGGAGATCAGATACGCAGTATTTT
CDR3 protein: CASSHWTSGRSDTQYF

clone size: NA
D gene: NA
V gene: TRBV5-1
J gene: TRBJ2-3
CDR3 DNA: TGCGCCAGCACCCCAGCGCACCCGGGCACAGATACGCAGTATTTT
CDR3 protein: CASTPAHPGTDTQYF

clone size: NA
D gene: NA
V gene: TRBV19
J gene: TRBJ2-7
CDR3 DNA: TGTGCCAGTAGTCCGGGTTTGGGTGAGCAGTACTTC
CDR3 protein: CASSPGLGEQYF

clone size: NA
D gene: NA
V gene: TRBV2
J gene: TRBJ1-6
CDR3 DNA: TGTGCCAGCAGGGAAGGACAGAACTTCAATTCACCCCTCCACTTT
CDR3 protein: CASREGQNFNSPLHF

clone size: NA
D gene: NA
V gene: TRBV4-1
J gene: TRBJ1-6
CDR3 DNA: TGCGCCAGCAGTCAAGAGCTAAGTGGTACCTTTTCACCCCTCCACTTT
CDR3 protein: CASSQELSGTFSPLHF

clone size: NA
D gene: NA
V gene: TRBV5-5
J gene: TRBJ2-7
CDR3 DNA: TGTGCCAGCAGCTTGGGGGCGAATAGCTACGAGCAGTACTTC
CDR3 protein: CASSLGANSYEQYF

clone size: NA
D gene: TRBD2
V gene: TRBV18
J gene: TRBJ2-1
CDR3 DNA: TGTGCCAGCTCACCACCCAGCGGGATCTACAATGAGCAGTTCTTC
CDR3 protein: CASSPPSGIYNEQFF

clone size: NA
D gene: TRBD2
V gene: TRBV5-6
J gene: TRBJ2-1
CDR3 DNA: TGTGCCAGCAGCTTGGGAACTAGCGGTTACAATGAGCAGTTCTTC
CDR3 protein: CASSLGTSGYNEQFF

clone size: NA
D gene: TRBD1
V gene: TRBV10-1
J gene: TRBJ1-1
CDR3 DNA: TGCGCCAGCACCCAATCCCGACAGGGGATGAACACTGAAGCTTTCTTT
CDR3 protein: CASTQSRQGMNTEAFF

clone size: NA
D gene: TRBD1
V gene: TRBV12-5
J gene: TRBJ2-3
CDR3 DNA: TGTGCTAGTGGTTTGATAGAGTACAGGGGAGATACGCAGTATTTT
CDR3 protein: CASGLIEYRGDTQYF

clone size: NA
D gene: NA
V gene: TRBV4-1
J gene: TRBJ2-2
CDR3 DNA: TGCGCCAGCAGCCAAGGGGGAGTAGGTACCGGGGAGCTGTTTTTT
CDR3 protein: CASSQGGVGTGELFF

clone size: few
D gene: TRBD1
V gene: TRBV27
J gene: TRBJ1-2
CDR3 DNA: TGTGCCAGCAGTACCCCGGACAGGGTAGGGAGTGGCTACACCTTC
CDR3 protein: CASSTPDRVGSGYTF